This T cell receptor (beta chain) was recorded in a study of blood T cell repertoires in COVID-19. The germline gives CDR1 SGHDT, CDR2 YYEEEE. This CDR3 has 15 amino acids. With 4 bases clipped from V and 4 bases from J, the junction kept 9 bases outside the gene matches. The table came from immunoSEQ multiplex PCR; TCRdb's copy has only in-frame clones and leaves some out. The data hold more than 150,000 clones, with around 91% observed a single time. This sequence was found in a woman between 40 and 50 years old with acute or convalescent COVID-19. Sequenced sample: peripheral blood. The chain uses TRBV5-6 and TRBJ2-7; 9 nucleotides match TRBD1. The CDR3 sequence is CASSDAGTGKYEQYF. The CDR3 nucleotides are TGTGCCAGCAGCGACGCCGGGACAGGGAAGTACGAGCAGTACTTC.